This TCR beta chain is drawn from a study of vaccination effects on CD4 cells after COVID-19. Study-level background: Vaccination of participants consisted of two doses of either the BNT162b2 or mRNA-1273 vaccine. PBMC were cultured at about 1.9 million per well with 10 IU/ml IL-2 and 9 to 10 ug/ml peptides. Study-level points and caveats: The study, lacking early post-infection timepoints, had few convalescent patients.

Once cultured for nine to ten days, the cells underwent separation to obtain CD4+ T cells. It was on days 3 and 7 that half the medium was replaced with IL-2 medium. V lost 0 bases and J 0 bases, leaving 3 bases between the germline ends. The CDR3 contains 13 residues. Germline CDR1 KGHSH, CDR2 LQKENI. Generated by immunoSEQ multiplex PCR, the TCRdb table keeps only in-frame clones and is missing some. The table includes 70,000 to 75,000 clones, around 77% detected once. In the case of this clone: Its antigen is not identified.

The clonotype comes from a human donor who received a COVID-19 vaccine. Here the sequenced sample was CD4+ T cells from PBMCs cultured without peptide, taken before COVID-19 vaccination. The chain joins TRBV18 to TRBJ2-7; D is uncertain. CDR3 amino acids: CASSPPASYEQYV. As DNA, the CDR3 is TGTGCCAGCTCACCACCTGCCTCCTACGAGCAGTACGTC.